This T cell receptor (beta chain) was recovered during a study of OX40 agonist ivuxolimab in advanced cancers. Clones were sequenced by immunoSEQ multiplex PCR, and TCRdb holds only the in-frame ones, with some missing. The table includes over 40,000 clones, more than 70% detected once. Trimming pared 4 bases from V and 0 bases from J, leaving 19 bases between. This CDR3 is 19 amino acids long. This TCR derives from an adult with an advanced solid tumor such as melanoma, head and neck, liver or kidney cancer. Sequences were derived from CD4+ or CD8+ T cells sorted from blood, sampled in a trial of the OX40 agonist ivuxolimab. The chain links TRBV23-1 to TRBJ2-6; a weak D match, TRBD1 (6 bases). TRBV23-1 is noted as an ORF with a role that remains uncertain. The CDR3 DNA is TGCGCCAGCAGTCGACCCCTCAGGGGAAGGGGCTCTGGGGCCAACGTCCTGACTTTC. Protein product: CASSRPLRGRGSGANVLTF.